One sample yielded the 30 T cell receptor beta chains listed below, sequenced in a study of technical replicates of blood from several donors. Clones were read by immunoSEQ multiplex PCR, and TCRdb kept only the in-frame ones, dropping some. The sample has about 75,000 clones, around 97% seen once; the top ten hold approximately 0.18%. Sample: T cells isolated from PBMCs. All receptors derive from a human donor in good health.

The chain combines TRBV6-5 with TRBJ2-2, with 7 bases identical to TRBD2. The ends lost 11 bases at V and 4 bases at J; junction bases unmatched: 7. Germline V gene lookup returns CDR1 MNHEY and CDR2 SVGAGI. CDR3 length: 13 amino acids. CDR3 protein: CAAREVPTGELFF. For the CDR3, the DNA is TGTGCCGCCCGGGAGGTGCCCACCGGGGAGCTGTTTTTT.

This clone was observed once. The chain links TRBV7-9 to TRBJ1-6, with D perhaps matching TRBD1 (6 bases). CDR3 length: 14 amino acids. V was cut by 4 bases and J by 10 bases, with 14 bases left in between. The germline V gene encodes CDR1 SEHNR and CDR2 FQNEAQ (reference sequence). The CDR3 region is CASSSSGGQSPLHF. The CDR3 nucleotides are TGTGCCAGCAGCTCCTCCGGGGGGCAGTCACCCCTCCACTTT.

The CDR3 nucleotides read TGTGCCAGTAGCCCGGACAGCCTGAAAGCTACGCAGTATTTT. Translated, it gives CASSPDSLKATQYF. The V and J genes are TRBV19 and TRBJ2-3; possibly TRBD1 for D (6 bases). The germline V gene has CDR1 LNHDA and CDR2 SQIVND (reference sequence). The CDR3 is made up of 14 amino acids. V was pared by 6 bases and J by 8 bases, with 18 bases between.

In the case of this clone: The junction departs from germline at one end; a sequencing error may be responsible. The chain carries TRBV28 and TRBJ2-7; TRBD1 agrees at 10 bases. Germline values: CDR1 MDHEN, CDR2 SYDVKM. CDR3 length: 13 residues. The CDR3 sequence: CASSGTGVPSQGF. Written as DNA, the CDR3 is TGTGCCAGCAGCGGGACAGGGGTTCCATCGCAGGGCTTC.

This chain links TRBV19 with TRBJ2-7; 7 bases align to TRBD1. With 7 bases clipped from V and 1 base from J, the junction kept 7 bases outside the gene matches. Germline-derived CDR1 and CDR2 are LNHDA and SQIVND (reference sequence). This CDR3 has 14 amino acids. CDR3 residues: CASNADRASYEQYF. The CDR3 nucleotides read TGTGCCAGTAATGCCGACAGGGCATCCTACGAGCAGTACTTC.

The V call is TRBV10-3, the J call TRBJ2-7; a weak D match, TRBD1 (8 bases). The germline V gene has CDR1 ENHRY and CDR2 SYGVKD. The CDR3 is 17 amino acids. V lost 0 bases to trimming and J lost 3 bases, with 18 bases between them. The CDR3 nucleotides read TGTGCCATCAGTGAGTCGGCGGACAGGGAGGGATTCTACGAGCAGTACTTC. Its translation is CAISESADREGFYEQYF.

The V call is TRBV7-9, the J call TRBJ1-3; 10 bases match TRBD1. From germline, CDR1 is SEHNR and CDR2 FQNEAQ (reference sequence). This CDR3 is 19 amino acids long. With 5 bases clipped from V and 0 bases from J, the junction kept 13 bases outside the gene matches. As DNA, the CDR3 is TGTGCCAGCAGCCCCCCGACAGGGGGCGATTATAACTCTGGAAACACCATATATTTT. As protein: CASSPPTGGDYNSGNTIYF. The whole variable domain, remainder taken from reference TRBV7-9 and TRBJ1-3, is DTGVSQNPRHKITKRGQNVTFRCDPISEHNRLYWYRQTLGQGPEFLTYFQNEAQLEKSRLLSDRFSAERPKGSFSTLEIQRTEQGDSAMYLCASSPPTGGDYNSGNTIYFGEGSWLTVV.

J is TRBJ1-2 and V is TRBV2; D not resolved. Trimming shortened V by 7 bases and J by 2 bases, and 8 bases separated the two germline ends. Germline lookup yields CDR1 SNHLY and CDR2 FYNNEI. The CDR3 loop spans 12 amino acids. The DNA of the CDR3 is TGTGCCAGCACCAACAGCAACTATGGCTACACCTTC. This sequence encodes CASTNSNYGYTF.

The sample holds one count of this clone. This rearrangement joins TRBV2 to TRBJ1-2; D remains ambiguous. CDR3 length equals 14 residues. Germline CDR1 reads SNHLY; CDR2 reads FYNNEI. The V end was cut by 0 bases, the J end by 4 bases, with 9 bases between. The CDR3 bases are TGTGCCAGCAGTGAAGCTGGGGAGACCTATGGCTACACCTTC. This gives the protein CASSEAGETYGYTF.

The V gene is TRBV28, the J gene TRBJ1-2; D uncertain. The CDR3 runs to 17 residues. The V end was cut by 1 base, the J end by 0 bases, with 15 bases between. CDR1 is MDHEN and CDR2 is SYDVKM in the germline V gene. CDR3 in amino acids: CASSLYMERAPNYGYTF. As DNA, the CDR3 is TGTGCCAGCAGTTTATATATGGAGAGGGCTCCTAACTATGGCTACACCTTC.

V and J are TRBV6-1 and TRBJ2-7, with 8 positions matching TRBD1. The CDR3 spans 14 residues. Germline-derived CDR1 and CDR2 are MNHNS and SASEGT. V was clipped by 5 bases and J by 1 base; unmatched bases: 4. Here the CDR3 DNA reads TGTGCCAGCAGTATAACAGGGGGATCCTACGAGCAGTACTTC. Translation: CASSITGGSYEQYF.

This chain joins TRBV7-2 and TRBJ2-3, with 9 bases fitting TRBD2. This CDR3 spans 16 amino acids. The germline CDR1 and CDR2 sequences are SGHTA and FQGNSA. J lost 3 bases, V lost 1 base, and 5 bases had no gene match. The DNA for the CDR3 is TGTGCCAGCAGCTTAGTAGGGCTAGCGGGGACAGATACGCAGTATTTT. The encoded protein is CASSLVGLAGTDTQYF. Complete variable domain (other parts from reference TRBV7-2 and TRBJ2-3): GAGVSQSPSNKVTEKGKDVELRCDPISGHTALYWYRQSLGQGLEFLIYFQGNSAPDKSGLPSDRFSAERTGGSVSTLTIQRTQQEDSAVYLCASSLVGLAGTDTQYFGPGTRLTVL.

The chain links TRBV10-2 to TRBJ2-7; 8 bases are shared with TRBD1. Germline trimming cut 0 bases from V and 6 bases from J; bases unmatched to any gene: 19. CDR1 and CDR2 (germline): WSHSY, SAAADI. The CDR3 consists of 19 residues. The CDR3 sequence: CASSESTGLQGGLLGEQYF. In DNA form, the CDR3 reads TGCGCCAGCAGTGAGTCGACGGGGTTACAGGGGGGATTGCTCGGCGAGCAGTACTTC.

The chain couples TRBV4-2 to TRBJ1-2; D gene unclear. The germline CDR1 and CDR2 sequences are LGHNA and YNFKEQ. The CDR3 spans 15 residues. The V end lost 0 bases, the J end lost 8 bases, and 16 bases lay between the germline ends. The CDR3 region is CASSQDSGQIPGYTF. In DNA form, the CDR3 reads TGTGCCAGCAGCCAAGATAGCGGGCAGATACCAGGCTACACCTTC.

The V call is TRBV19, the J call TRBJ1-5; the D gene is possibly TRBD1 (6 bases). CDR1 is LNHDA, CDR2 SQIVND, per germline (reference sequence). The CDR3 sequence is 13 residues long. Trimming stripped 6 bases from V and 4 bases from J, with 10 bases between. In DNA form, the CDR3 reads TGTGCCAGTAGCCGACAGGTAAATCAGCCCCAGCATTTT. Translation: CASSRQVNQPQHF.

V and J are TRBV28 and TRBJ1-1, with 8 bases fitting TRBD1. CDR3 length equals 15 residues. CDR1 and CDR2 from the germline V gene are MDHEN and SYDVKM. The V segment lost 4 bases and the J segment 1 base; nucleotides outside the gene matches: 5. This chain's CDR3 is CASSSPGTGNTEAFF. The CDR3 DNA sequence: TGTGCCAGCAGTTCGCCCGGGACAGGGAACACTGAAGCTTTCTTT.

On this clone: Germline is not matched at one junction end, which may reflect a read error. The J gene is TRBJ2-7, the V gene TRBV6-1; tentatively, D is TRBD2 (5 bases). The CDR3 consists of 16 residues. Germline CDR1 and CDR2: MNHNS and SASEGT. CDR3 loop: CASSESGILRRGTLGF. The DNA for the CDR3 is TGTGCCAGCAGTGAAAGTGGGATCCTGCGTCGGGGAACTCTCGGCTTC.

As for this clone: At one end, the junction sequence differs from germline, possibly due to a read error. The chain links TRBV2 to TRBJ1-5; D call uncertain. CDR1 is SNHLY and CDR2 is FYNNEI in the germline V gene. The CDR3 covers 13 residues. This CDR3 is CASSEGANPPQHF. CDR3 coding DNA: TGTGCCAGCAGTGAAGGGGCAAATCCGCCCCAGCATTTT.

This clone came up once. V gene TRBV19 combines with J gene TRBJ2-6; TRBD1 might be the D (5 bases). V shed 5 bases and J shed 2 bases, with 10 bases lying between them. The CDR3 is 15 amino acids. Germline V CDR1 and CDR2: LNHDA, SQIVND (reference sequence). CDR3 sequence reads: CASSPQVPGANVLTF. CDR3 DNA sequence: TGTGCCAGTAGTCCACAGGTCCCTGGGGCCAACGTCCTGACTTTC.

The gene calls are TRBV4-2 and TRBJ1-3; D is uncertain. Between the trimmed V and J ends, which lost 0 bases and 4 bases, there was a span of 13 bases. Germline loops: CDR1 LGHNA, CDR2 YNFKEQ. CDR3 size: 16 residues. The CDR3 loop reads CASSQEAARPGNTIYF. The DNA for the CDR3 is TGTGCCAGCAGCCAAGAAGCGGCTCGGCCCGGAAACACCATATATTTT.

The sample holds one count of this clone. The gene calls are TRBV5-1 and TRBJ1-6; 8 bases are shared with TRBD1. The CDR3 has 15 residues. CDR1 is SGHRS, CDR2 YFSETQ, per germline. V shed 4 bases, J shed 5 bases, and the junction held 5 bases outside the gene matches. CDR3 DNA: TGCGCCAGCAGCCGGACAGGGTATGATAATTCACCCCTCCACTTT. Translation gives CASSRTGYDNSPLHF.

This clone was found once. The chain recombines TRBV5-6 with TRBJ2-5; D is possibly TRBD2 (8 bases). The V end was cut by 4 bases, the J end by 0 bases, with 16 bases between. CDR3 size: 16 residues. CDR1 is SGHDT and CDR2 is YYEEEE in the germline V gene. CDR3 protein: CASSPGGTAYQETQYF. The CDR3 bases are TGTGCCAGCAGCCCGGGAGGGACAGCGTACCAAGAGACCCAGTACTTC.

The chain couples TRBV4-2 to TRBJ1-2; D uncertain. The CDR3 consists of 14 residues. CDR1 is LGHNA and CDR2 is YNFKEQ in the germline V gene. V was cut by 4 bases and J by 7 bases, with 16 bases left in between. CDR3 DNA sequence: TGTGCCAGCAGCCCATTACCGACGGGTTTTGGCTACACCTTC. This translates into CASSPLPTGFGYTF.

The chain uses TRBV9 and TRBJ1-2; no definite D call. V lost 3 bases to trimming and J lost 1 base, with 10 bases between them. CDR3 size: 14 residues. Germline V gives CDR1 SGDLS, CDR2 YYNGEE. CDR3 DNA sequence: TGTGCCAGCAGCGGCCGGGAAATTAACTATGGCTACACCTTC. This translates into CASSGREINYGYTF. Full variable domain (outside the CDR3, taken from reference TRBV9 and TRBJ1-2): DSGVTQTPKHLITATGQRVTLRCSPRSGDLSVYWYQQSLDQGLQFLIQYYNGEERAKGNILERFSAQQFPDLHSELNLSSLELGDSALYFCASSGREINYGYTFGSGTRLTVV.

The chain joins TRBV6-1 to TRBJ2-1, with D possibly matching TRBD2 (6 bases). The germline V and J ends were trimmed by 5 bases and 8 bases, with 19 bases remaining between them. CDR3 size: 15 residues. CDR1 and CDR2 (germline): MNHNS, SASEGT. In DNA, the CDR3 is TGTGCCAGCAGTTCTCTGCTGCGGGATATCGATGAGCAGTTCTTC. Translating it yields CASSSLLRDIDEQFF.

V and J are TRBV19 and TRBJ2-7; 11 bases agree with TRBD2. The CDR3 spans 13 residues. The V gene end was trimmed by 6 bases and the J gene end by 4 bases; junction bases not matched to a gene: 2. In germline, CDR1 is LNHDA, CDR2 SQIVND (reference sequence). CDR3 protein: CASRTSGTYEQYF. CDR3 coding DNA: TGTGCCAGTAGGACTAGCGGGACTTACGAGCAGTACTTC. The whole variable domain, remainder taken from reference TRBV19 and TRBJ2-7, is DGGITQSPKYLFRKEGQNVTLSCEQNLNHDAMYWYRQDPGQGLRLIYYSQIVNDFQKGDIAEGYSVSREKKESFPLTVTSAQKNPTAFYLCASRTSGTYEQYFGPGTRLTVT.

The V gene is TRBV6-5, the J gene TRBJ2-1; TRBD1 is a possible D gene (6 bases). With 4 bases removed from V and 14 bases from J, the gap between germline ends came to 12 bases. Germline V gives CDR1 MNHEY, CDR2 SVGAGI. This CDR3 is 11 amino acids long. The CDR3 DNA is TGTGCCAGCAGTTTGGGGGCCGACGAGTTCTTC. Translated, it gives CASSLGADEFF.

This chain links TRBV6-1 with TRBJ1-6; weak D call: TRBD1 (6 bases). Germline V gene lookup returns CDR1 MNHNS and CDR2 SASEGT. The V gene lost 6 bases and the J gene lost 3 bases, with 12 bases spanning the gap. This CDR3 region has 15 residues. CDR3 in amino acids: CASSDRQVYNSPLHF. CDR3 nucleotide sequence: TGTGCCAGCAGCGATAGACAGGTCTATAATTCACCCCTCCACTTT.

The V call is TRBV19, the J call TRBJ1-1, with D perhaps TRBD1 (6 bases). V gave up 7 bases and J gave up 0 bases, with 9 bases separating them. CDR1 is LNHDA, CDR2 SQIVND, per germline (reference sequence). The CDR3 sequence is 13 residues long. The CDR3 spells CASKDSMNTEAFF. In DNA form, the CDR3 reads TGTGCCAGTAAGGACAGTATGAACACTGAAGCTTTCTTT.

The chain joins TRBV25-1 to TRBJ1-4, with no clear D. This CDR3 spans 14 amino acids. CDR1 and CDR2 from the germline V gene are MGHDK and SYGVNS. V lost 4 bases to trimming and J lost 7 bases, with 13 bases between them. For the CDR3, the DNA is TGTGCCAGCAGTGCCTTGGGCGGGCCTGAAAAACTGTTTTTT. It specifies CASSALGGPEKLFF.